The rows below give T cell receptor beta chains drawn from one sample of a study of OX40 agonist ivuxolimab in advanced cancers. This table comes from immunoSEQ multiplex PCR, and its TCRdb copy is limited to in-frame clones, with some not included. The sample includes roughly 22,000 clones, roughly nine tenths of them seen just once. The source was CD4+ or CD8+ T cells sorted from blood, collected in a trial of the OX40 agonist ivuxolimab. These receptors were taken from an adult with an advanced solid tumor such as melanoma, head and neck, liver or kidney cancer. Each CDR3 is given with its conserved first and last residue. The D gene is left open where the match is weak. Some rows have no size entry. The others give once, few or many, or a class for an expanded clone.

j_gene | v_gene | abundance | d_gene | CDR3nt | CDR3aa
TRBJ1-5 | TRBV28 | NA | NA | TGTGCCATCCAAGACGGAAGCTCGCCCCAGCATTTT | CAIQDGSSPQHF
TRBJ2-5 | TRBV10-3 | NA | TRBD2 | TGTGCCATCAGTGAAGAAATACTAGCGGGGGAGGGGGAGACCCAGTACTTC | CAISEEILAGEGETQYF
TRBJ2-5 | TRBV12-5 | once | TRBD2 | TGTGCTAGTGGTTTAGGCCACATCGGACTAGCGGGATTAGTAGAGACCCAGTACTTC | CASGLGHIGLAGLVETQYF
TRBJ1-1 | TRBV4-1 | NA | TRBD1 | TGCGCCAGCAGCCAAGGGGGACAGGCAGAAGCTTTCTTT | CASSQGGQAEAFF
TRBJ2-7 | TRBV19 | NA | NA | TGTGCCAGTAGTATAGCAGGCAGCTCCTACGAGCAGTACTTC | CASSIAGSSYEQYF
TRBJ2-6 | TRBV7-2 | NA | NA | TGTGCCAGCAGCTACGGTACCCCCTACGTCACTGGGGCCAACGTCCTGACTTTC | CASSYGTPYVTGANVLTF
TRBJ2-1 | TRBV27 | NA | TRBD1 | TGTGCCAGCAGGCGGACAGGGGGTTCCGTATACAATGAGCAGTTCTTC | CASRRTGGSVYNEQFF
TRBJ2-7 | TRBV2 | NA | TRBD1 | TGTGCCAGCAAAGAGGGACAGGGTGGGTACGAGCAGTACTTC | CASKEGQGGYEQYF
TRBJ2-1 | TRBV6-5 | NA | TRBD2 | TGTGCCAGCACTGGACTAGCGGGAAGCAACAATGAGCAGTTCTTC | CASTGLAGSNNEQFF
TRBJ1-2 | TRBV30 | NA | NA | TGTGCCTTATATCTGGGGGCCCGCTATGGCTACACCTTC | CALYLGARYGYTF
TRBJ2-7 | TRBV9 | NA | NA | TGTGCCAGCAGCGCGCCCGGGACGCCCGACTACGAGCAGTACTTC | CASSAPGTPDYEQYF
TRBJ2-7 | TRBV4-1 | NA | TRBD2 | TGCGCCAGCAGCCAAGCCGGGACTAGCGGCTACGAGCAGTACTTC | CASSQAGTSGYEQYF
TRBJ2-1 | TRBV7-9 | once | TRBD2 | TGTGCCAGCAGCTTAGGCGGCGGGAGGGTTAATGAGCAGTTCTTC | CASSLGGGRVNEQFF
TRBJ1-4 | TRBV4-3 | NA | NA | TGCGCCAGCAGCCAAGGGTCGGGAAAGAGGGAAAAACTGTTTTTT | CASSQGSGKREKLFF
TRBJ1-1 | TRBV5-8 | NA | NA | TGTGCCAGCAGCTTGGGCTACCGGGTTGAAGCTTTCTTT | CASSLGYRVEAFF
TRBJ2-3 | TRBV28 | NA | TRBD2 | TGTGCCAGCAGTTCGATATCACTAGCGGGAGCCACAGATACGCAGTATTTT | CASSSISLAGATDTQYF
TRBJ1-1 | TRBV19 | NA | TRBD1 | TGTGCCAGTAGGCTACAGGGGACTGAAGCTTTCTTT | CASRLQGTEAFF
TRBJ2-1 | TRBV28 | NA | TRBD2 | TGTGCCAGCAGTCTAGGACTAGCGGGGTACAATGAGCAGTTCTTC | CASSLGLAGYNEQFF
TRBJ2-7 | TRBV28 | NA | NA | TGTGCCAGCAGTTTTATCGGGGTCGAGCAGTACTTC | CASSFIGVEQYF
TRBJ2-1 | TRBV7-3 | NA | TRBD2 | TGTGCCAGCAGCCAAGGGACTAGCGGTGATGAGCAGTTCTTC | CASSQGTSGDEQFF
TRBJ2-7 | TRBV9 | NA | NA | TGTGCCAGCAGCCCAGCCCCATGGTACGAGCAGTACTTC | CASSPAPWYEQYF
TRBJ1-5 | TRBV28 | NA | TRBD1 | TGTGCCAGCAGTCTCCCGCCAGGGGGGAATCAGCCCCAGCATTTT | CASSLPPGGNQPQHF
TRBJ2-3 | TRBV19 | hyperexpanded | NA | TGTGCCAGTAGTATTCTCCCGGGCACAGATACGCAGTATTTT | CASSILPGTDTQYF
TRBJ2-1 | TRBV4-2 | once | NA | TGTGCCAGCAGCCAGGTGGGTCGGCGGGAAGATGAGCAGTTCTTC | CASSQVGRREDEQFF
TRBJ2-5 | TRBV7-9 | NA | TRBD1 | TGTGCCAGCAGCTTACTGGACAGGGGGCTGCAAGAGACCCAGTACTTC | CASSLLDRGLQETQYF